The T cell receptor beta chain under discussion was sequenced for a study of T cells expressing NK-cell markers. TCRdb reprocessed the 5' RACE reads; each CDR3 protein has one entry and no DNA is given. Here the sample table reports about 390,000 distinct CDR3 sequences. Per germline, CDR1 SGHRS and CDR2 YFSETQ. The CDR3 length is 14 residues. Sequenced input: blood T cells: a sorted CD56 or NKG2C T cell subset, CD4+ or CD8+ T cells, or bulk PBMC T cells (not recorded which). The V gene is TRBV5-1, the J gene TRBJ2-2. This receptor was taken from a woman between 50 and 59 years old in good health. CDR3 region: CASSWGSGTGELFF.